This entry lists 9 T cell receptor beta chains sequenced from one sample in a study of blood T cell repertoires in COVID-19. Method: immunoSEQ multiplex PCR; TCRdb's copy keeps in-frame clones and lacks some. The sample records about 34,000 clones, approximately 78% being singletons. Material: peripheral blood. The receptors derive from a woman aged 55-70 years with acute or convalescent COVID-19.

This chain joins TRBV6-5 and TRBJ1-4; no reliable D call. V lost 8 bases, J lost 7 bases, and 14 bases lay in between. The CDR3 covers 13 residues. Germline CDR1 MNHEY, CDR2 SVGAGI. CDR3 sequence: CASQPQDREKLFF. The CDR3 region has the DNA TGTGCCAGCCAACCTCAGGATCGTGAAAAACTGTTTTTT.

The J gene is TRBJ2-1, the V gene TRBV28; 11 nucleotides agree with TRBD1. Germline values: CDR1 MDHEN, CDR2 SYDVKM. Trimming removed 1 base from V and 5 bases from J; junction bases left unmatched: 4. The CDR3 is made up of 16 amino acids. CDR3 nucleotide sequence: TGTGCCAGCAGTTTATTCGGACAGGGGGCACACAATGAGCAGTTCTTC. Protein product: CASSLFGQGAHNEQFF.

This clone came up a few times. V is TRBV3-1 (or the pseudogene TRBV3-2) and J is TRBJ1-6; D gene ambiguous. The CDR3 runs to 12 residues. Trimming took off 1 base at V and 13 bases at J, with 8 bases between the two ends. Germline CDR1 reads LGHDT; CDR2 reads YNNKEL (reference sequence). CDR3 sequence (DNA): TGTGCCAGCAGCCAAGCCTTAGAGCCCCTCCACTTT. Protein: CASSQALEPLHF.

This chain joins TRBV5-1 and TRBJ2-2; a weak D match, TRBD1 (7 bases). Germline CDR1 SGHRS, CDR2 YFSETQ. V was pared by 0 bases and J by 4 bases, with 13 bases between. This CDR3 has 16 residues. CDR3 DNA sequence: TGCGCCAGCAGCTTGGGCGGGACAGCTTTCACCGGGGAGCTGTTTTTT. Its protein product is CASSLGGTAFTGELFF.

The V call is TRBV2, the J call TRBJ1-1, with D possibly matching TRBD1 (5 bases). Looked up from germline, CDR1 is SNHLY and CDR2 is FYNNEI. V was trimmed by 9 bases and J by 7 bases, leaving 18 bases between them. This CDR3 comprises 13 residues. CDR3 sequence: CARKSRGGIEAFF. The CDR3 nucleotides are TGTGCCAGAAAATCTCGGGGGGGAATTGAAGCTTTCTTT.

This clone has just a few counts. The chain has TRBV5-1 and TRBJ2-3; D not certain. The CDR3 has 16 residues. The V and J ends lost 0 bases and 4 bases respectively, with 15 bases between them. Germline V gives CDR1 SGHRS, CDR2 YFSETQ. CDR3 nucleotides: TGCGCCAGCAGCTTGGGAAATATGGCCTCAGCAGATACGCAGTATTTT. Amino acid sequence: CASSLGNMASADTQYF.

The rearrangement uses TRBV7-9 and TRBJ1-5, with D possibly being TRBD1 (5 bases). Deletions cut 5 bases from V and 8 bases from J, with 13 bases between. Germline V CDR1 and CDR2: SEHNR, FQNEAQ (reference sequence). The CDR3 is 13 residues long. The DNA for the CDR3 is TGTGCCAGCAGCCCTGCCAGGGATGAGCCCCAGCATTTT. It codes for CASSPARDEPQHF.

This rearrangement joins TRBV11-1 to TRBJ2-4, with TRBD1 matching 7 bases. With V trimmed by 5 bases and J by 2 bases, 6 bases remained unmatched. Germline V gives CDR1 SGHAT, CDR2 FQDESV (reference sequence). The CDR3 spans 15 residues. The CDR3 reads CASSRGGLTKNIQYF. The CDR3 DNA reads as TGTGCCAGCAGCCGAGGGGGCCTGACCAAAAACATTCAGTACTTC.

This chain joins TRBV18 and TRBJ1-2; TRBD1 matches 10 bases. The CDR3 spans 14 residues. From germline, CDR1 is KGHSH and CDR2 LQKENI. The J segment lost 8 bases and the V segment lost 3 bases, leaving 6 bases of the junction unmatched. The CDR3 protein is CASSPSGTGDGYTF. The CDR3 region has the DNA TGTGCCAGCTCACCTTCCGGGACAGGGGACGGCTACACCTTC. The whole variable domain, remainder taken from reference TRBV18 and TRBJ1-2, is NAGVMQNPRHLVRRRGQEARLRCSPMKGHSHVYWYRQLPEEGLKFMVYLQKENIIDESGMPKERFSAEFPKEGPSILRIQQVVRGDSAAYFCASSPSGTGDGYTFGSGTRLTVV.